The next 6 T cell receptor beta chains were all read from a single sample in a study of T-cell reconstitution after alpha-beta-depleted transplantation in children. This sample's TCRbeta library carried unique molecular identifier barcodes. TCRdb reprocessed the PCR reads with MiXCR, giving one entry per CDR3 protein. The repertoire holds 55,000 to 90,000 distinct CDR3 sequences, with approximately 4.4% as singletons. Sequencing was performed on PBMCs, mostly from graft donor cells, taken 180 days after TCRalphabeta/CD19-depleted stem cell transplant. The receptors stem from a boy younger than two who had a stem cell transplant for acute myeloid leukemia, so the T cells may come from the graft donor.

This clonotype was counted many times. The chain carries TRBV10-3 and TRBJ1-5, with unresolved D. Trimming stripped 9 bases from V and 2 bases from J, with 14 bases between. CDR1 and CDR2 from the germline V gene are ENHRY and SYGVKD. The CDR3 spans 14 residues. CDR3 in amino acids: CAISPMEGNQPQHF. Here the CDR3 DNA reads TGTGCCATTTCCCCCATGGAGGGCAATCAGCCCCAGCATTTT.

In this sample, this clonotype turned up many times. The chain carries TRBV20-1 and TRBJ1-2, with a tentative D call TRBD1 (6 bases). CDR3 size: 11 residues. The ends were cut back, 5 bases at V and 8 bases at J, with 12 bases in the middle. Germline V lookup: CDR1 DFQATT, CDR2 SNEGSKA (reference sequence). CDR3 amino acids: CSAWYRVGYTF. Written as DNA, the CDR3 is TGCAGTGCTTGGTACAGGGTGGGCTACACCTTC.

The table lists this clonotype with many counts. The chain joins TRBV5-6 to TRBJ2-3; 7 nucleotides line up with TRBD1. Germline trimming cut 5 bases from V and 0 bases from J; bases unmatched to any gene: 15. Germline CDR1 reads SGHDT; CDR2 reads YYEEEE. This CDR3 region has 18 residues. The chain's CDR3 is CASSQGGPTYSSTDTQYF. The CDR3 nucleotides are TGTGCCAGCAGTCAAGGGGGCCCTACCTACTCTAGCACAGATACGCAGTATTTT. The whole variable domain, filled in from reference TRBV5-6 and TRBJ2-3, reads DAGVTQSPTHLIKTRGQQVTLRCSPKSGHDTVSWYQQALGQGPQFIFQYYEEEERQRGNFPDRFSGHQFPNYSSELNVNALLLGDSALYLCASSQGGPTYSSTDTQYFGPGTRLTVL.

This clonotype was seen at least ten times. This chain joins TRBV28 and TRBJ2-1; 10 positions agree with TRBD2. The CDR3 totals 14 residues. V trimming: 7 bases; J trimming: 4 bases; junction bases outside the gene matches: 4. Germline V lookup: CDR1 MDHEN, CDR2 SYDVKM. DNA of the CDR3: TGTGCCAGCATTGATAGCGGGGGGTACAATGAGCAGTTCTTC. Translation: CASIDSGGYNEQFF.

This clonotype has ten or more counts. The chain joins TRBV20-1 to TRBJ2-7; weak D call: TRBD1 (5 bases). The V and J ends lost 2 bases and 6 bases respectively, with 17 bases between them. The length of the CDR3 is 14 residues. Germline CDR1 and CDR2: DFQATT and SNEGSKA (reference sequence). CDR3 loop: CSARKGAGNFEQYF. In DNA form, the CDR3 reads TGCAGTGCTAGAAAAGGGGCCGGAAACTTCGAGCAGTACTTC.

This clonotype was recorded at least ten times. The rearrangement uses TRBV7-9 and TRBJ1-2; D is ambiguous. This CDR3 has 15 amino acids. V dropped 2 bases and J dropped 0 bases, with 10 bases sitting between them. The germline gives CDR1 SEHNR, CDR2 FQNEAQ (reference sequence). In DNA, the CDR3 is TGTGCCAGCAGCTTAAGCGGGGTCGCTAACTATGGCTACACCTTC. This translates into CASSLSGVANYGYTF.